What follows is one T cell receptor beta chain and its context. The CDR3 loop spans 13 amino acids. Trimming removed 5 bases at V and 8 bases at J, with 15 bases between. Germline V lookup: CDR1 SGHTA, CDR2 FQGNSA. The sample comes from a study of blood T cell repertoires in COVID-19. Whole-study context: Material from acute and convalescent COVID-19 was sourced from the United States, Italy and Spain. Sources were T cells, B-cell-depleted T cells, or PBMCs; the material itself was cDNA or gDNA.

Original handling: Reference gene primer amplification yielded estimated nucleated cell counts. The method was immunoSEQ multiplex PCR; TCRdb's version includes in-frame clones alone and lacks a portion of them. The V and J calls and clone size come from that table; D and trimming were worked out from the DNA. The sample records around 150,000 clones, around 93% being singletons. Sequencing was carried out using peripheral blood. The V gene is TRBV7-2, the J gene TRBJ1-2, with D possibly TRBD1 on 5 matching bases. This TCR was sampled from a woman in her fifties or sixties with acute or convalescent COVID-19. CDR3 DNA: TGTGCCAGCAGCCCCCGGGGGGGGGACGGCTACACCTTC. Its translation: CASSPRGGDGYTF.